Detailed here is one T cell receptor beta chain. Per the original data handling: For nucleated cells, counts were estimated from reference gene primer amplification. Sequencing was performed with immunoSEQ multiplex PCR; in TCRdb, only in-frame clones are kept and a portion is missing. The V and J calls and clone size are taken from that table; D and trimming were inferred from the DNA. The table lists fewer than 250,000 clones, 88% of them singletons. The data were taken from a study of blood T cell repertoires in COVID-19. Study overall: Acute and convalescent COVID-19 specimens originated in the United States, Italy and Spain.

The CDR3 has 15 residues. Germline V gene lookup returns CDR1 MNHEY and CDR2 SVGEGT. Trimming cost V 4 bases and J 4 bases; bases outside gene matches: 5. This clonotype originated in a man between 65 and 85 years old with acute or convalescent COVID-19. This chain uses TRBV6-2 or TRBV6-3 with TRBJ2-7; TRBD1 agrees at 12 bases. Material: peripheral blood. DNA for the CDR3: TGTGCCAGCAGTTCCTCGGGACAGGGGGCTTACGAGCAGTACTTC. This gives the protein CASSSSGQGAYEQYF.